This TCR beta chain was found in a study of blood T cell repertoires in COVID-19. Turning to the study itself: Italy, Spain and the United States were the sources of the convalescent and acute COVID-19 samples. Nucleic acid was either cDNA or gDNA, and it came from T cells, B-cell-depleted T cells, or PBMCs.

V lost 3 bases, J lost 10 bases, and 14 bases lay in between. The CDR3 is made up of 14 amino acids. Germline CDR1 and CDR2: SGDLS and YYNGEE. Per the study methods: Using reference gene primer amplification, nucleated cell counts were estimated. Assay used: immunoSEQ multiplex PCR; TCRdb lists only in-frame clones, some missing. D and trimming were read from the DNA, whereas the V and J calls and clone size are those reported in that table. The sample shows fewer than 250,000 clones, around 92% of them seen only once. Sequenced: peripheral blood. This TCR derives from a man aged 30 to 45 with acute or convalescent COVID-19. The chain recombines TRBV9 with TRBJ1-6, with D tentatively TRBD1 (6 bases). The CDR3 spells CASSDRARGSPLHF. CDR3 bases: TGTGCCAGCAGCGACAGGGCCCGCGGGTCACCCCTCCACTTT.